The source of this TCR beta chain is a study of regulatory T cells in long-lasting Graves disease. Notes on the study in general: Persistent disease showed a preference for TRBV28, TRBJ1-2 and TRBJ2-5.

The ends lost 1 base at V and 5 bases at J; junction bases unmatched: 11. The CDR3 extends over 18 amino acids. CDR1 and CDR2 (germline): SGHNT, YENEEA. Indicated time point: persistent/refractory GD, antithyroid drugs over 5 years with positive TRAb. PBMCs were the source of the RNA used for TCR sequencing. This clonotype was seen a handful of times. Its target is unknown. Library construction for TCR beta used iRepertoire HTBI primers and Arm-PCR of CDR3 regions. Each CDR3 protein is one row after TCRdb ran MiXCR on the multiplex PCR reads. This table holds approximately 690,000 distinct CDR3 sequences, around 30% found once.

The chain is built from TRBV11-3 and TRBJ2-5; 12 bases match TRBD1. The receptor was isolated from a female donor with Graves disease. The sample here was peripheral blood mononuclear cells (PBMCs), taken when the disease was refractory, from a patient treated with antithyroid drugs. The chain's CDR3 is CASSLGKWDRGRRETQYF. DNA for the CDR3: TGTGCCAGCAGCTTAGGAAAATGGGACAGGGGGCGTCGGGAGACCCAGTACTTC.